The T cell receptor (beta chain) under discussion was sequenced for a study of cytomegalovirus exposure and HLA in healthy donors. Overall study context: Genetic ancestry analysis placed around 76% of the roughly 400 donors that were genotyped in the Caucasian-associated cluster.

The PCR contained 60 Vbeta and 13 Jbeta primers. Sequencing used immunoSEQ multiplex PCR; TCRdb keeps in-frame clones, though not all of them. The table lists around 300,000 clones, roughly 70% of them singletons. Study results and caveats: Cytomegalovirus-associated TCR beta chains were listed, numbering some 150. Associated with HLA alleles at 0.05 false discovery rate in a later analysis were over 15,000 TCR beta sequences. For cytomegalovirus status, the classifier reportedly gave diagnoses with high specificity and sensitivity.

Concerning this clone itself: The antigen remains unidentified.

There are 16 residues in the CDR3. The germline V gene encodes CDR1 SGHVS and CDR2 FQNEAQ. V lost 3 bases to trimming and J lost 4 bases; unmatched junction nucleotides: 9. Sequenced material: PBMCs. The source of this sequence is a female donor in good health and CMV-seronegative. The chain employs TRBV7-8 and TRBJ1-5; 7 bases align to TRBD1. CDR3 in DNA: TGTGCCAGCAGCTTTAGGGGGCCAGAACCAAATCAGCCCCAGCATTTT. Residues: CASSFRGPEPNQPQHF.